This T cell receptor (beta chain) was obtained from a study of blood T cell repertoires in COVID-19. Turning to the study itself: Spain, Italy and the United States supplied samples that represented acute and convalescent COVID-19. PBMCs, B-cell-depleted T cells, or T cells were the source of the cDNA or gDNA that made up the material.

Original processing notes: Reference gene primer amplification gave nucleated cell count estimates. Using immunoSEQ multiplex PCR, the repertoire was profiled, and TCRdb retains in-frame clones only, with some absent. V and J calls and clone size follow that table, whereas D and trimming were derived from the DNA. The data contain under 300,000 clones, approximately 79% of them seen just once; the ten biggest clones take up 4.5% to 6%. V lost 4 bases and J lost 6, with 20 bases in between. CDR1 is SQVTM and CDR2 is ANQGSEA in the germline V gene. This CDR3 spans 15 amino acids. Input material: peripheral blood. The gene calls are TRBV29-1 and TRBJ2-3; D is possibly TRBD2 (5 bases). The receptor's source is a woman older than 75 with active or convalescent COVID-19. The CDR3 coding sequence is TGCAGCGTTGGGTCTACTAGAGTGAATTGGGATACGCAGTATTTT. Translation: CSVGSTRVNWDTQYF.